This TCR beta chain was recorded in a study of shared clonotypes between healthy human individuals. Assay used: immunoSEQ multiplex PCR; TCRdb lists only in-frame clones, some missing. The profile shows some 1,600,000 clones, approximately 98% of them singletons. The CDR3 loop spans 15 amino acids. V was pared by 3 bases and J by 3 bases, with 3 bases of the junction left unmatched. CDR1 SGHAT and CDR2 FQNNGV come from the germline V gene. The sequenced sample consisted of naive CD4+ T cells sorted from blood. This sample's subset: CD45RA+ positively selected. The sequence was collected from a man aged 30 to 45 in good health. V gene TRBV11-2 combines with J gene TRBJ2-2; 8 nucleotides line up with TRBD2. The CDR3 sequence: CASSFTSGDTGELFF. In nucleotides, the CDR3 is TGTGCCAGCAGCTTTACTAGCGGAGACACCGGGGAGCTGTTTTTT.